The source of this T cell receptor (beta chain) is a study of blood T cell repertoires in COVID-19. Generated by immunoSEQ multiplex PCR, the TCRdb table keeps only in-frame clones and is missing some. This sample carries a few hundred thousand clones, approximately 90% of them seen once, and the ten largest clones take around 12%. The sample consisted of peripheral blood. This clonotype originated in an older woman with acute or convalescent COVID-19.

CDR3 in amino acids: CASSQDITYEQYF. The CDR3 DNA follows: TGCGCCAGCAGCCAAGATATAACCTACGAGCAGTACTTC. The V call is TRBV4-3, the J call TRBJ2-7, with D hard to call. The CDR3 sequence is 13 residues long. Deletions cut 0 bases from V and 2 bases from J, with 5 bases between. The germline gives CDR1 LGHNA, CDR2 YSLEER.